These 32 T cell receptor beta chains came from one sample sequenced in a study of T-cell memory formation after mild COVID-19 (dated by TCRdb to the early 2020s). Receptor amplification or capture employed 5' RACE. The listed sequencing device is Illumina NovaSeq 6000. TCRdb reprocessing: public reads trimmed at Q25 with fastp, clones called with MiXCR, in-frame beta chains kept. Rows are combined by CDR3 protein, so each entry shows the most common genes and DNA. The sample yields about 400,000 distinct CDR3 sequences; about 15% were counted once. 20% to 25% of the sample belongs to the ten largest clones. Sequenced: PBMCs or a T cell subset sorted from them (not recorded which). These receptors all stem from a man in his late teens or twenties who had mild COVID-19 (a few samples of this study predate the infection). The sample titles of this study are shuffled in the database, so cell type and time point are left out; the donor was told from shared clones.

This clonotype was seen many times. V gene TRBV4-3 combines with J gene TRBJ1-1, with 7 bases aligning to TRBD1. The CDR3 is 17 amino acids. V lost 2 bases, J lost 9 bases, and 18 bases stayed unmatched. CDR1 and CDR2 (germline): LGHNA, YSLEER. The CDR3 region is CASSQRGTVRQGEKAFF. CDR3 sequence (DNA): TGCGCCAGCAGCCAAAGAGGGACGGTGCGGCAGGGGGAAAAAGCTTTCTTT.

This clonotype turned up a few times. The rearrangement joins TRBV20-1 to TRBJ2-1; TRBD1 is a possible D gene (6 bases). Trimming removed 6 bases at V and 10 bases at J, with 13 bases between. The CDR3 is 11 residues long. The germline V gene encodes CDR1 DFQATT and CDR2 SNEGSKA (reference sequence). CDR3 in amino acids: CSAAQQGEQFF. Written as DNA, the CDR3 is TGCAGTGCAGCACAACAGGGAGAGCAGTTCTTC.

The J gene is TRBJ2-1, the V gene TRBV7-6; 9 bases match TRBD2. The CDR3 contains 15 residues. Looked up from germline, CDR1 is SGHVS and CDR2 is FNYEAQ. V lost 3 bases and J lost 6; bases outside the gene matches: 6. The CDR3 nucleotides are TGTGCCAGCAGCTTGAAGCGGGGGGCGGGCAATGAGCAGTTCTTC. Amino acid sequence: CASSLKRGAGNEQFF. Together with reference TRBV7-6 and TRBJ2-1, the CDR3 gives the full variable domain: GAGVSQSPRYKVTKRGQDVALRCDPISGHVSLYWYRQALGQGPEFLTYFNYEAQQDKSGLPNDRFSAERPEGSISTLTIQRTEQRDSAMYRCASSLKRGAGNEQFFGPGTRLTVL.

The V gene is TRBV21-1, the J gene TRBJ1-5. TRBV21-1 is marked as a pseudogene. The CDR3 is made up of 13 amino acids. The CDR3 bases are TGTGCCAGCAGCAAACTAACCCAGTCTCCCCAGCATTTT. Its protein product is CASSKLTQSPQHF.

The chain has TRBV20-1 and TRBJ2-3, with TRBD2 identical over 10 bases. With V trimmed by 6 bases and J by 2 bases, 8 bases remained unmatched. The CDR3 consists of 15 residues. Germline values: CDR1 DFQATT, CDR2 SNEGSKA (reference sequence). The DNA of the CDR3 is TGCAGTGCCAGGAACCTAGCGGGGGCCACAGATACGCAGTATTTT. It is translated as CSARNLAGATDTQYF.

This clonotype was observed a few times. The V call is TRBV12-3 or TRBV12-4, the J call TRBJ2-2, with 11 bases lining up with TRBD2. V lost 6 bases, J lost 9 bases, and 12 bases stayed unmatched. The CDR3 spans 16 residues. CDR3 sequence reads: CASSSTSGGLGRELFF. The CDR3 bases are TGTGCCAGCAGCAGTACTAGCGGGGGTCTCGGGAGGGAGCTGTTTTTT.

The CDR3, as DNA: TGTGCCAGCAGTCAGGGATTCGATACGCAGTATTTT. This encodes CASSQGFDTQYF. This chain links TRBV3-1 with TRBJ2-3; a weak D match, TRBD1 (5 bases). V lost 6 bases to trimming and J lost 6 bases, with 10 bases between them. This CDR3 contains 12 residues. Germline V lookup: CDR1 LGHDT, CDR2 YNNKEL (reference sequence).

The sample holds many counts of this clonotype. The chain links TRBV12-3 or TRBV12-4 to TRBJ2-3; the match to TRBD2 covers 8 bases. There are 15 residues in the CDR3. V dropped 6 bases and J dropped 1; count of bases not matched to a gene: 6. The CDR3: CASSLGGAGTDTQYF. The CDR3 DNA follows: TGTGCCAGCAGCCTCGGGGGGGCTGGCACAGATACGCAGTATTTT.

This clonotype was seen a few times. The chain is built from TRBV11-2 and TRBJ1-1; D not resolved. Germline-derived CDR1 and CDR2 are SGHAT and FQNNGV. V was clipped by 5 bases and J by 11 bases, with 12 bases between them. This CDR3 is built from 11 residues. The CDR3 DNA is TGTGCCAGCAGCGGGTCCTACCGTGCTTTCTTT. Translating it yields CASSGSYRAFF.

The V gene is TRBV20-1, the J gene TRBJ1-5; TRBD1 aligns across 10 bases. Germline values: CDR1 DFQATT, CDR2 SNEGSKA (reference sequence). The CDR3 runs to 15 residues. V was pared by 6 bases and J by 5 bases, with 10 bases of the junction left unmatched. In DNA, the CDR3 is TGCAGTGCCCCACCCGGGACAGGGGCTCATCAGCCCCAGCATTTT. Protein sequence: CSAPPGTGAHQPQHF.

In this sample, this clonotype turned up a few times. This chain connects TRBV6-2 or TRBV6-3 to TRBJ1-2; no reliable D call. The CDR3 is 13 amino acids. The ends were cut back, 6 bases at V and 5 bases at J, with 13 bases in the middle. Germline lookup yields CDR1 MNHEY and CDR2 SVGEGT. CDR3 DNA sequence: TGTGCCAGCAGATACGGTCCGGTGTATGGCTACACCTTC. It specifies CASRYGPVYGYTF.

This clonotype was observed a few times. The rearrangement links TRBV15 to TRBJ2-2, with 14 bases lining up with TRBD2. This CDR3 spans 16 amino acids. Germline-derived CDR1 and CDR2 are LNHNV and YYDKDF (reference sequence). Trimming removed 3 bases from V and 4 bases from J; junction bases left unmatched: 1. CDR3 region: CATSRTSGGVTGELFF. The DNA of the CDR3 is TGTGCCACCAGCAGGACTAGCGGGGGGGTCACCGGGGAGCTGTTTTTT.

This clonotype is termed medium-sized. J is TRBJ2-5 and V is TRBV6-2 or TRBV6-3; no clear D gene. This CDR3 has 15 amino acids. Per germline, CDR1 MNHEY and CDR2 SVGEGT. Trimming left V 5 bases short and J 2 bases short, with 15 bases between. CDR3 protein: CASSAGTSDQETQYF. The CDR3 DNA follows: TGTGCCAGCAGTGCCGGCACCAGTGATCAAGAGACCCAGTACTTC.

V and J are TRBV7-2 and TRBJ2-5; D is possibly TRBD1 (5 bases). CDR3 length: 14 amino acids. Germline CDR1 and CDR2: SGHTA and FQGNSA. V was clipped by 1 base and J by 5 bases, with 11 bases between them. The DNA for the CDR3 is TGTGCCAGCAGCTTAGACAGGTCGGGCGAGACCCAGTACTTC. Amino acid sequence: CASSLDRSGETQYF.

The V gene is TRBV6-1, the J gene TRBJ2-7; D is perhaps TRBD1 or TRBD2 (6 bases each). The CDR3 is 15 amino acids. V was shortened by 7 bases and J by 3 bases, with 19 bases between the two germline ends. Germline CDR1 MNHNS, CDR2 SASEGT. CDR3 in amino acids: CASTMGGGLGYEQYF. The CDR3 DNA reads TGTGCCAGCACTATGGGTGGGGGGCTGGGCTACGAGCAGTACTTC.

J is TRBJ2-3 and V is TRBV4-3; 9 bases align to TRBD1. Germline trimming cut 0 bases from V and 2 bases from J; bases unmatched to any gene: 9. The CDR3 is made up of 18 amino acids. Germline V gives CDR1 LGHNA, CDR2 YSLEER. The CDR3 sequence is CASSQDLTGTGFTDTQYF. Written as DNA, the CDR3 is TGCGCCAGCAGCCAAGACTTAACCGGGACAGGGTTCACAGATACGCAGTATTTT.

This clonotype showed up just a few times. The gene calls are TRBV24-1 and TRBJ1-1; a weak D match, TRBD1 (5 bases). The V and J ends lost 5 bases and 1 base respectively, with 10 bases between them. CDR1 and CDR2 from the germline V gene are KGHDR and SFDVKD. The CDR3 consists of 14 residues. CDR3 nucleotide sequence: TGTGCCACCAGTGTTGCAGGGAAGAACACTGAAGCTTTCTTT. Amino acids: CATSVAGKNTEAFF.

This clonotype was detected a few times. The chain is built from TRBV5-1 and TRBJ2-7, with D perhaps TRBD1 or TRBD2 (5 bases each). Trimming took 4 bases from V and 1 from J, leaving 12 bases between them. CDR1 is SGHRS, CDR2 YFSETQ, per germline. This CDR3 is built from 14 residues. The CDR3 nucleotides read TGCGCCAGCAGCAACGGGGCCGAATCCTACGAGCAGTACGTC. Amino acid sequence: CASSNGAESYEQYV.

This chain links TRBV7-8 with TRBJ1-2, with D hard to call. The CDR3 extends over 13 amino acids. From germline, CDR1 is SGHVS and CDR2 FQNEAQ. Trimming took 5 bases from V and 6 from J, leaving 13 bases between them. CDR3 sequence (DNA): TGTGCCAGCAGCCCCTGGACGTTGAATGGCTACACCTTC. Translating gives CASSPWTLNGYTF.

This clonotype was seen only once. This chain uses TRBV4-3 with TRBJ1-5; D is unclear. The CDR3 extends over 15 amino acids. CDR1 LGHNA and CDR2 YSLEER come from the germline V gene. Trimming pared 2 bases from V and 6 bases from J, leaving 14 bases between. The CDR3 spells CASSQQREGGQPQHF. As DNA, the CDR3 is TGCGCCAGCAGCCAACAGAGGGAGGGAGGTCAGCCCCAGCATTTT.

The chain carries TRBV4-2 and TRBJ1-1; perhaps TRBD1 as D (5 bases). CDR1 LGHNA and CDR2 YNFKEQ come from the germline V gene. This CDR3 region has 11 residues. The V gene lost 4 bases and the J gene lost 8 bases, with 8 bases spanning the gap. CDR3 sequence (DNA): TGTGCCAGCAGCCCGGGACCCGAAGCTTTCTTT. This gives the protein CASSPGPEAFF.

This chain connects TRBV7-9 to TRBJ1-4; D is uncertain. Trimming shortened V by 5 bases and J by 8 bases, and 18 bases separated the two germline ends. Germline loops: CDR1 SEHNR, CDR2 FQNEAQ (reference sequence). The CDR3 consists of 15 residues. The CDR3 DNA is TGTGCCAGCAGCCCCCGAGGAGGGTCGGAAGAAAAACTGTTTTTT. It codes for CASSPRGGSEEKLFF.

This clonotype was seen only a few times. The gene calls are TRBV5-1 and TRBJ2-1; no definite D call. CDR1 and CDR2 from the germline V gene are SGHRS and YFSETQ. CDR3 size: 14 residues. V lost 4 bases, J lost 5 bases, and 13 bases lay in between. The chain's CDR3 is CASSPVSTNNEQFF. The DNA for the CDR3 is TGCGCCAGCAGCCCCGTCAGTACCAACAATGAGCAGTTCTTC. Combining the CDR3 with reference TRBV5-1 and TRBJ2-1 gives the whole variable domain KAGVTQTPRYLIKTRGQQVTLSCSPISGHRSVSWYQQTPGQGLQFLFEYFSETQRNKGNFPGRFSGRQFSNSRSEMNVSTLELGDSALYLCASSPVSTNNEQFFGPGTRLTVL.

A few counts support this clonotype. The CDR3 sequence: CASTPPGMGNQPQHF. CDR3 nucleotides: TGTGCCAGCACCCCCCCGGGGATGGGAAATCAGCCCCAGCATTTT. The chain joins TRBV6-1 to TRBJ1-5, with D hard to call. The length of the CDR3 is 15 residues. The ends were cut back, 7 bases at V and 4 bases at J, with 17 bases in the middle. Per the germline V gene, CDR1 is MNHNS and CDR2 is SASEGT.

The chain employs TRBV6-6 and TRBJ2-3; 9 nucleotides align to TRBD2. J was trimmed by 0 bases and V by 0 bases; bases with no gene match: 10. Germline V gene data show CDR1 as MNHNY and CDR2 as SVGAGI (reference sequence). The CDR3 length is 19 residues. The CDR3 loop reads CASSYSRLAGIPSTDTQYF. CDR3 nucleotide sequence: TGTGCCAGCAGTTACTCGCGGCTAGCGGGGATACCAAGCACAGATACGCAGTATTTT.

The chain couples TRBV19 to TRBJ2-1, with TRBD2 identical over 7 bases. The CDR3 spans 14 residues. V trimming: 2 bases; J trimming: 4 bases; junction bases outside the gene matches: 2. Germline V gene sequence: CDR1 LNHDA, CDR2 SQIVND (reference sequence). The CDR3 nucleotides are TGTGCCAGTAGTATACGGACTAGATACAATGAGCAGTTCTTC. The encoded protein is CASSIRTRYNEQFF. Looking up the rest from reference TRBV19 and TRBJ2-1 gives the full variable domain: DGGITQSPKYLFRKEGQNVTLSCEQNLNHDAMYWYRQDPGQGLRLIYYSQIVNDFQKGDIAEGYSVSREKKESFPLTVTSAQKNPTAFYLCASSIRTRYNEQFFGPGTRLTVL.

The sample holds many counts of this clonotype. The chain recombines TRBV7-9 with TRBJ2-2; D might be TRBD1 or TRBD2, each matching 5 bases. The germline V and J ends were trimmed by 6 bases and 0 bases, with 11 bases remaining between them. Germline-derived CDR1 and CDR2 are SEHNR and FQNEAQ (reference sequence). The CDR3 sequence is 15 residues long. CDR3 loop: CASRGPSANTGELFF. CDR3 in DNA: TGTGCCAGCAGGGGACCTTCCGCGAACACCGGGGAGCTGTTTTTT.

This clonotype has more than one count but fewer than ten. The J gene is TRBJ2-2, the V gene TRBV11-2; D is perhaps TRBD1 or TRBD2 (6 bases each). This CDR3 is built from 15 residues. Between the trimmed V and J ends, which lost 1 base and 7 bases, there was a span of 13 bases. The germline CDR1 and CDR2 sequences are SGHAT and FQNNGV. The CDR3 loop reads CASSLVRGRYGELFF. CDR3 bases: TGTGCCAGCAGCTTAGTTCGGGGGCGGTACGGGGAGCTGTTTTTT.

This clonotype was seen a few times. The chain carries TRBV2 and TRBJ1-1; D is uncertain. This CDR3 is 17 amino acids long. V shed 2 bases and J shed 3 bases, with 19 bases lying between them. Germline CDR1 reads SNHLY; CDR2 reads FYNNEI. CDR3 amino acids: CASSEPYRWGSDTEAFF. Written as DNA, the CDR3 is TGTGCCAGCAGTGAACCGTATCGATGGGGATCGGACACTGAAGCTTTCTTT.

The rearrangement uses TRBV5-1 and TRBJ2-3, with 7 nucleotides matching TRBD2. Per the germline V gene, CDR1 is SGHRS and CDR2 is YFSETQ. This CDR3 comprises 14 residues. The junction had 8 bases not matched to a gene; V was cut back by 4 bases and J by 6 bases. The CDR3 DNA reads TGCGCCAGCAGCCCGGGGAGGGCAGACGATACGCAGTATTTT. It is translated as CASSPGRADDTQYF.

CDR3 sequence: CASSQREGEDIQYF. In DNA, the CDR3 is TGCGCCAGCAGCCAGAGGGAGGGGGAGGACATTCAGTACTTC. V usage is TRBV4-1 and J usage is TRBJ2-4, with D possibly being TRBD2 (7 bases). Germline loops: CDR1 MGHRA, CDR2 YSYEKL. The CDR3 spans 14 residues. V was cut by 3 bases and J by 8 bases, with 14 bases left in between.

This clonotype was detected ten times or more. In DNA form, the CDR3 reads TGTGCCAGCAGCTTAGCTCAGGGGAAGCTCGCTGAAGCTTTCTTT. Translated: CASSLAQGKLAEAFF. This rearrangement joins TRBV7-6 to TRBJ1-1; possible D gene TRBD1, 6 bases. This CDR3 region has 15 residues. In germline, CDR1 is SGHVS, CDR2 FNYEAQ. V lost 0 bases to trimming and J lost 6 bases, with 14 bases between them.